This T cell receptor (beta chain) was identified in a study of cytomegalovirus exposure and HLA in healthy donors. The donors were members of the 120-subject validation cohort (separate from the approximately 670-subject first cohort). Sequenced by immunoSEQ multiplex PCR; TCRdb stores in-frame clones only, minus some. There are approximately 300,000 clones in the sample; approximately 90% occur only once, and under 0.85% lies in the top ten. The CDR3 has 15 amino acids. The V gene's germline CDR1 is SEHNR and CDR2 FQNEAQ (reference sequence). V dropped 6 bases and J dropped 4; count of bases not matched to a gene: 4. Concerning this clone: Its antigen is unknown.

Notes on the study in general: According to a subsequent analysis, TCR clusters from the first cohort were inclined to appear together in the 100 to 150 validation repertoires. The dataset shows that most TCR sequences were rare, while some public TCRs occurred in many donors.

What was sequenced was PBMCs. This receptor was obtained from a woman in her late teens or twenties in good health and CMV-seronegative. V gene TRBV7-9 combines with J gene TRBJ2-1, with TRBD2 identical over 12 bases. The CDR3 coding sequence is TGTGCCAGCAGGACGACTAGCGGGAGTTACAATGAGCAGTTCTTC. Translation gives CASRTTSGSYNEQFF. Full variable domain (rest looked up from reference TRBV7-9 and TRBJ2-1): DTGVSQNPRHKITKRGQNVTFRCDPISEHNRLYWYRQTLGQGPEFLTYFQNEAQLEKSRLLSDRFSAERPKGSFSTLEIQRTEQGDSAMYLCASRTTSGSYNEQFFGPGTRLTVL.